The 18 T cell receptor beta chains listed next were all sequenced from one sample in a study of blood T cells in healthy people across ages. A second PCR of 7 to 11 cycles used a sample-barcoded 5' primer and a J-beta primer mix. TCRdb processed the 5' RACE reads anew with MiXCR; each CDR3 protein has one entry. This sample carries around 1,600,000 distinct CDR3 sequences, 35% to 45% of them seen once, and the ten largest clones take approximately 4%. The sample consisted of blood. These receptors originate from a woman under 30 in good health.

This clonotype was seen a few times. This chain connects TRBV20-1 to TRBJ2-7; 12 bases match TRBD2. Per germline, CDR1 DFQATT and CDR2 SNEGSKA (reference sequence). The CDR3 totals 16 residues. V lost 0 bases and J lost 2; bases outside the gene matches: 5. Here the CDR3 DNA reads TGCAGTGCTAGAGATCGACTAGCGGGAGCCGCCTACGAGCAGTACTTC. Translation gives CSARDRLAGAAYEQYF.

The CDR3, as DNA: TGTGCCAGCAGTCCAGCGGGAGTAGCATCCTACAATGAGCAGTTCTTC. Residues: CASSPAGVASYNEQFF. The chain carries TRBV7-9 and TRBJ2-1, with 8 positions matching TRBD2. The germline CDR1 and CDR2 sequences are SEHNR and FQNEAQ (reference sequence). V trimming: 6 bases; J trimming: 1 base; junction bases outside the gene matches: 8. This CDR3 region has 16 residues.

The chain couples TRBV6-2 or TRBV6-3 to TRBJ1-5, with TRBD1 as a possible D gene (5 bases). V lost 1 base and J 6 bases, leaving 7 bases between the germline ends. The germline V gene encodes CDR1 MNHEY and CDR2 SVGEGT. The CDR3 runs 13 residues. The CDR3 is CASSYWGSQPQHF. The CDR3 nucleotides are TGTGCCAGCAGTTACTGGGGGAGTCAGCCCCAGCATTTT.

The rearrangement joins TRBV9 to TRBJ2-5; 9 bases map to TRBD2. V was pared by 3 bases and J by 2 bases, with 8 bases of the junction left unmatched. CDR3 length: 16 residues. Germline assignment: CDR1 SGDLS and CDR2 YYNGEE. The CDR3 coding sequence is TGTGCCAGCAGCGGCGGGGGGGCACAACTGCAAGAGACCCAGTACTTC. This translates into CASSGGGAQLQETQYF.

The sample holds a few counts of this clonotype. The V and J genes are TRBV15 and TRBJ2-7, with D possibly TRBD1 on 5 matching bases. Looked up from germline, CDR1 is LNHNV and CDR2 is YYDKDF (reference sequence). The CDR3 sequence is 13 residues long. V was clipped by 0 bases and J by 4 bases, with 7 bases between them. The CDR3 DNA reads TGTGCCACCAGCAGAGATCGACAGTACGAGCAGTACTTC. Its protein is CATSRDRQYEQYF.

This clonotype was picked up a small number of times. The V gene is TRBV3-1, the J gene TRBJ2-1; TRBD2 matches at 7 bases. The CDR3 has 16 amino acids. Germline V CDR1 and CDR2: LGHDT, YNNKEL (reference sequence). With 2 bases clipped from V and 8 bases from J, the junction kept 12 bases outside the gene matches. CDR3 protein: CASSQRYRGGWDEQFF. CDR3 sequence (DNA): TGTGCCAGCAGCCAACGGTATCGCGGGGGTTGGGATGAGCAGTTCTTC.

Comments on this clonotype: Mismatch with germline at one junction end may stem from a read error. This sequence joins TRBV6-5 and TRBJ1-2; maybe TRBD1 (5 bases). The CDR3 is 15 amino acids. CDR1 is MNHEY, CDR2 SVGAGI, per germline. In DNA, the CDR3 is TGTGCCAGCAGTTACTCTTCCAGGGCTGTCTATGGCAACACCTTC. Translated: CASSYSSRAVYGNTF.

Only a few counts were recorded for this clonotype. The J gene is TRBJ1-2, the V gene TRBV2; D ambiguous. Germline V gene data show CDR1 as SNHLY and CDR2 as FYNNEI. The CDR3 has 11 amino acids. The V gene lost 6 bases and the J gene lost 3 bases, with 5 bases spanning the gap. The CDR3: CASSTHYGYTF. The CDR3 DNA reads TGTGCCAGCAGCACGCACTATGGCTACACCTTC.

Worth noting for this clonotype: One end of the junction is discordant with germline, which a read error may explain. The chain joins TRBV4-3 to TRBJ1-6, with D possibly TRBD1 on 6 matching bases. Germline-derived CDR1 and CDR2 are LGHNA and YSLEER. The CDR3 is 14 residues long. The CDR3 sequence: CASSRARGSSPPHF. The CDR3 DNA reads TGCGCCAGCAGCCGAGCCAGGGGAAGTTCACCCCCCCACTTT.

This clonotype appeared a few times. The chain uses TRBV10-3 and TRBJ2-3, with 9 bases lining up with TRBD2. V shed 4 bases, J shed 2 bases, and the junction held 7 bases outside the gene matches. This CDR3 has 16 amino acids. CDR1 ENHRY and CDR2 SYGVKD come from the germline V gene. The CDR3 DNA follows: TGTGCCATCAGTGGCCCCCAGCGGGGGGACACAGATACGCAGTATTTT. This sequence encodes CAISGPQRGDTDTQYF.

The chain employs TRBV27 and TRBJ2-7; 10 bases map to TRBD1. This CDR3 contains 15 residues. The germline V gene encodes CDR1 MNHEY and CDR2 SMNVEV (reference sequence). The V gene end was trimmed by 4 bases and the J gene end by 1 base; junction bases not matched to a gene: 4. The CDR3: CASSSDRGASYEQYF. Written as DNA, the CDR3 is TGTGCCAGCAGTTCGGACAGGGGGGCTTCCTACGAGCAGTACTTC.

The chain is built from TRBV11-2 and TRBJ2-7; 9 bases are shared with TRBD2. J gave up 5 bases and V 0 bases, and 11 bases lay outside the gene matches. The V gene's germline CDR1 is SGHAT and CDR2 FQNNGV. The CDR3 spans 17 residues. The CDR3 spells CASSLDVAAGGPHEQYF. CDR3 DNA sequence: TGTGCCAGCAGCTTAGACGTCGCGGCGGGAGGGCCCCACGAGCAGTACTTC.

This clonotype was detected a few times. V gene TRBV6-6 combines with J gene TRBJ2-5; weak D call: TRBD1 (5 bases). The V end was cut by 2 bases, the J end by 4 bases, with 11 bases between. The CDR3 spans 14 residues. Germline values: CDR1 MNHNY, CDR2 SVGAGI (reference sequence). The CDR3 is CASSYGRVGETQYF. As DNA, the CDR3 is TGTGCCAGCAGTTACGGCAGGGTAGGAGAGACCCAGTACTTC.

The chain employs TRBV4-1 and TRBJ1-2; D is uncertain. Per germline, CDR1 MGHRA and CDR2 YSYEKL. Trimming pared 2 bases from V and 2 bases from J, leaving 12 bases between. The CDR3 covers 15 residues. The CDR3 DNA follows: TGCGCCAGCAGCCAATCTTCGATCGACAACTATGGCTACACCTTC. It translates to CASSQSSIDNYGYTF.

The chain combines TRBV11-1 with TRBJ2-1, with TRBD1 matching over 9 bases. The closer fit of TRBJ2-7 to the DNA end suggests the J call may be wrong. Germline values: CDR1 SGHAT, CDR2 FQDESV (reference sequence). CDR3 length: 14 residues. The CDR3 loop reads CASSRDRESNEQYF. In DNA, the CDR3 is TGTGCCAGCAGCCGGGACAGGGAAAGCAATGAGCAGTACTTC.

This clonotype turned up a few times. This chain uses TRBV4-3 with TRBJ2-1, with 7 bases identical to TRBD2. The CDR3 extends over 16 amino acids. Trimming removed 0 bases from V and 4 bases from J; junction bases left unmatched: 6. Per germline, CDR1 LGHNA and CDR2 YSLEER. CDR3 sequence: CASSQDSGGSYNEQFF. CDR3 bases: TGCGCCAGCAGCCAAGATAGTGGCGGGAGTTACAATGAGCAGTTCTTC.

This clonotype appeared a few times. The chain uses TRBV7-9 and TRBJ1-2, with D hard to call. The germline gives CDR1 SEHNR, CDR2 FQNEAQ (reference sequence). CDR3 size: 13 residues. V was trimmed by 5 bases and J by 8 bases, leaving 15 bases between them. CDR3 sequence: CASSEAGAEGYTF. The CDR3 DNA reads as TGTGCCAGCAGCGAAGCGGGCGCGGAAGGCTACACCTTC.

This clonotype was seen repeatedly, ten times or more. The rearrangement joins TRBV7-2 to TRBJ2-5, with a possible D match to TRBD2 (6 bases). CDR3 size: 13 residues. Trimming shortened V by 2 bases and J by 5 bases, and 9 bases separated the two germline ends. Germline V gene lookup returns CDR1 SGHTA and CDR2 FQGNSA. CDR3 bases: TGTGCCAGCAGCTTACGGGGGTTGGAGACCCAGTACTTC. Translated, it gives CASSLRGLETQYF. The variable domain in full, with the rest retrieved from reference TRBV7-2 and TRBJ2-5, is GAGVSQSPSNKVTEKGKDVELRCDPISGHTALYWYRQSLGQGLEFLIYFQGNSAPDKSGLPSDRFSAERTGGSVSTLTIQRTQQEDSAVYLCASSLRGLETQYFGPGTRLLVL.